Shown below are 5 T cell receptor beta chains from a single sample sequenced in a study of CD8+ T cells in alopecia areata. As the sequencing template, cDNA was produced by extracting RNA and reverse transcribing it. Here immunoSEQ multiplex PCR was the method, and the copy in TCRdb shows in-frame clones only, minus some. In the table there are 130,000 to 150,000 clones, approximately 87% of which are singletons. The sequenced sample was CD8+ T cells sorted from blood, obtained at week 0. The receptors come from a human donor with alopecia areata.

The chain couples TRBV11-2 to TRBJ2-3; D is undetermined. The CDR3 covers 12 residues. V was trimmed by 1 base and J by 7 bases, leaving 6 bases between them. Germline V gene sequence: CDR1 SGHAT, CDR2 FQNNGV. CDR3 DNA sequence: TGTGCCAGCAGCTTAGGACCGAATACGCAGTATTTT. It encodes CASSLGPNTQYF.

J is TRBJ2-1 and V is TRBV9; TRBD2 might be the D (5 bases). Trimming pared 0 bases from V and 0 bases from J, leaving 10 bases between. Looked up from germline, CDR1 is SGDLS and CDR2 is YYNGEE. The CDR3 runs 16 residues. DNA for the CDR3: TGTGCCAGCAGCGTAGAGGGTGGGAGCTCCTACAATGAGCAGTTCTTC. Protein sequence: CASSVEGGSSYNEQFF.

This chain links TRBV4-1 with TRBJ1-1; unclear D gene. This CDR3 is 12 amino acids long. Germline CDR1 is MGHRA and CDR2 is YSYEKL. V dropped 3 bases and J dropped 6 bases, with 8 bases sitting between them. The chain's CDR3 is CASSHPGAEAFF. The DNA of the CDR3 is TGCGCCAGCAGCCATCCCGGTGCTGAAGCTTTCTTT.

The sample holds one count of this clone. The V call is TRBV5-1, the J call TRBJ2-7; D is unresolved. In germline, CDR1 is SGHRS, CDR2 YFSETQ. The CDR3 is made up of 15 amino acids. The V end was cut by 1 base, the J end by 1 base, with 12 bases between. The CDR3, as DNA: TGCGCCAGCAGCTTGCTCTCAACTTCTTCCTACGAGCAGTACTTC. The encoded protein is CASSLLSTSSYEQYF. Based on the CDR3 plus reference TRBV5-1 and TRBJ2-7, the full variable domain is KAGVTQTPRYLIKTRGQQVTLSCSPISGHRSVSWYQQTPGQGLQFLFEYFSETQRNKGNFPGRFSGRQFSNSRSEMNVSTLELGDSALYLCASSLLSTSSYEQYFGPGTRLTVT.

The chain joins TRBV7-8 to TRBJ2-7, with D possibly being TRBD2 (5 bases). Trimming cost V 1 base and J 2 bases, with 15 bases left between them. The CDR3 has 16 amino acids. Germline CDR1 is SGHVS and CDR2 is FQNEAQ. The CDR3 spells CASSLVVEAATYEQYF. The CDR3 DNA is TGTGCCAGCAGCTTAGTAGTAGAAGCGGCCACCTACGAGCAGTACTTC.